The sequence of this T cell receptor (beta chain) was determined in a study of blood T cell repertoires in COVID-19 (dated by TCRdb to about 2020). About the study as a whole: The collaborator samples originated in the United States, Italy and Spain and spanned the acute and convalescent phases of COVID-19. Sample metadata almost always included a de-identified subject ID, COVID-19 status, age in years and sex. The samples were drawn from two sources: the first 160 participants of the ongoing ImmuneRACE study, and 1,000 to 1,500 subjects contributed by 6 global collaborators. The repertoires were released in a freely available public database intended as a resource for research on the immune response to SARS-CoV-2. HLA class I and class II types, where available, came from metadata supplied by the sample provider rather than from assay-based typing. The prospective study material was composed of cDNA or gDNA derived from T cells, B-cell-depleted T cells, or PBMCs. The dataset comprised deeply sampled blood TCRbeta repertoires from subjects exposed to, actively infected with, or recovered from COVID-19.

The immunoSEQ Assay, a bias-controlled multiplex PCR, was used to amplify TCRbeta CDR3 regions from genomic DNA. The original pipeline was this. Nucleated cell counts per sample were estimated from amplification of reference gene primers within the assay. To quantify the absolute abundance of each unique TCRbeta CDR3 rearrangement, sequence reads were collapsed and filtered. For each sample, productive Simpson clonality was calculated as the square root of Simpson's diversity index across productive rearrangements. TCRdb limited this immuneACCESS table to in-frame rearrangements with V and J called. A share of clones is missing; checked studies link under half to unresolved V genes, and the rest is unexplained. V and J calls and clone size are copied from that table; D and trimming were computed from the DNA. Across this sample there are roughly 200,000 clones, with around 84% seen only once. 13% of the sample is held by the ten biggest clonotypes.

The CDR3 measures 18 amino acids from cysteine to phenylalanine. CDR3 DNA only is kept here, 54 bases in frame from base 1. The germline V gene (reference sequence) yields LGHDT for CDR1 and YNNKEL for CDR2. V has 1 base trimmed and J has 0 bases trimmed; junction bases matching no gene number 8. As to this clone: Its antigen target is currently unknown. There are no base qualities to consult, and no much larger clone falls within one base.

Whole blood was collected in K2EDTA tubes by collaborating institutions according to the institutions' own protocols. For TCRbeta analysis, collaborator samples were shipped as frozen whole blood, as isolated PBMCs, or as DNA extracted from either sample type. Findings and caveats that apply to the study as a whole: Clinical and demographic metadata were provided uncurated, with the amount varying by source and participant.

The specimen was peripheral blood. The chain uses TRBV3-1 (or the pseudogene TRBV3-2) and TRBJ2-3; 9 bases in the middle match TRBD2. The receptor was derived from a human donor in a cohort sampled during active COVID-19. The CDR3 region has the sequence CASSQGLAERGSTDTQYF. In nucleotides, the sequence is TGTGCCAGCAGCCAAGGACTAGCGGAAAGGGGTAGCACAGATACGCAGTATTTT.